This T cell receptor (beta chain) emerged from a study of prognosis after radiotherapy for stage I lung cancer (dated by TCRdb to the early 2020s). For the study in its entirety: Between April 2018 and January 2019, fewer than 20 stage I NSCLC patients were enrolled in Nanjing, China. Approximately 14 of the patients were found to have newly diagnosed primary stage I lung tumors, and several were living with oligometastatic NSCLC after surgical resection of the primary tumor. All patients were regarded as medically inoperable, because of comorbidities in more than ten patients and refusal of surgery in roughly 7 patients. The cohort included about a dozen men and roughly 6 women, with a median age of approximately 76 years and a range of about 50 to 90 years. Tumor histology was squamous cell carcinoma in several patients and adenocarcinoma in twelve. SBRT was given in 3 to 5 fractions with a biologically effective dose of at least 100 Gy, using image-guided IMRT or VMAT. SBRT was not combined with any concurrent therapy in any patient. Distant metastases were developed by four of the 19 patients after SBRT, at a median of roughly 7 months, whereas no significant progression was observed in the other 15 patients. Peripheral blood TCR beta repertoires were profiled in stage I NSCLC patients before and after stereotactic body radiotherapy, and the repertoires were related to distant failure. The study sequenced around 40 blood samples from some 20 patients, one before and one after SBRT per patient.

General findings and caveats noted by the study authors: No adjustment for multiple comparisons was applied to any of the reported P values. Tumor specificity of expanded TCR clones was not determined. The small cohort and short follow-up limited the study, so independent validation of the findings is needed. Post-SBRT Shannon entropy and its change from baseline were lower in patients who developed distant metastases; baseline Shannon entropy was not associated with metastases. TRBV and TRBJ usage frequencies reportedly differed by metastasis status, in two V genes at baseline and in several V and two J genes after SBRT. Unique TCR clone counts fell after SBRT (median approximately 9,900 before versus roughly 7,200 after; Wilcoxon paired P=0.011).

A remark on this clonotype: It lacks a known antigen. It differs at one base from a far larger clone, so likely a read error.

Two rounds of multiplex PCR on genomic DNA were used to amplify the TCR beta CDR3 region. The first PCR round used primers specific to each TRBV and TRBJ gene, and the primer sequences were filed in Chinese patent CN105087789A. Universal primers were used in the second round of PCR. The Roche High Pure PCR Template Preparation Kit was used to extract genomic DNA from the frozen PBMCs. The libraries underwent paired-end sequencing with 151 bp reads on an Illumina HiSeq 3000. Concerning the study's data processing: Raw reads lacking the multiplex PCR primer sequences were removed with CutAdapt. High-quality paired reads were merged into contigs with PEAR. By aligning each contig to reference sequences, MiXCR assigned the TRB V, D and J gene segments to that contig. CDR3 sequences were clustered by base quality and sequence similarity to remove sequencing errors. Diversity was measured as Shannon entropy normalized by the natural log of productive TCR sequence number. One minus Shannon entropy divided by the natural log of the number of unique clonotypes was used as the definition of clonality. Progression-free survival cut-offs for repertoire metrics were chosen using the Youden index of ROC curves, with analyses run in R 3.5.3. Through fastp at Q25 and MiXCR, TCRdb rebuilt clones from the public reads, retaining in-frame beta chains. Entries are consolidated by CDR3 protein sequence, retaining the most common genes and DNA. TCRdb, rather than the study authors, made the V and J calls. The sample includes 13,000 or so distinct CDR3 sequences, with approximately 50% observed a single time. The top ten hold 38% of the sample.

All patients had node-negative disease on CT and PET/CT, and none had a history of other malignancies or had previously received chemotherapy or radiotherapy. At each of two time points, about 6 milliliters of peripheral venous blood were collected into EDTA tubes. Ficoll-Paque Plus density-gradient centrifugation was used to isolate PBMCs. Immediately after collection, samples were stored at -80 degrees C until analysis. V is clipped by 9 bases and J by 2 bases, and the sequence between their germline boundaries is 13 bases long. Taken from cysteine to phenylalanine, the CDR3 has 13 residues. Only the CDR3 DNA is retained, 39 bases long and in frame from the first base. Via the germline V gene, CDR1 is MRHNA and CDR2 SNTAGT.

This sample comprised PBMCs, obtained before or after stereotactic body radiation therapy (not recorded which). Here the chain combines TRBV6-4 and TRBJ1-2; the D gene is possibly TRBD1, with 6 bases matching. The clonotype originates from a donor aged 50 or older with non-small cell lung cancer. The encoded CDR3 is CASIQGSNYGYTF. DNA sequence: TGTGCCAGTATACAGGGTTCCAACTATGGCTACACCTTC.